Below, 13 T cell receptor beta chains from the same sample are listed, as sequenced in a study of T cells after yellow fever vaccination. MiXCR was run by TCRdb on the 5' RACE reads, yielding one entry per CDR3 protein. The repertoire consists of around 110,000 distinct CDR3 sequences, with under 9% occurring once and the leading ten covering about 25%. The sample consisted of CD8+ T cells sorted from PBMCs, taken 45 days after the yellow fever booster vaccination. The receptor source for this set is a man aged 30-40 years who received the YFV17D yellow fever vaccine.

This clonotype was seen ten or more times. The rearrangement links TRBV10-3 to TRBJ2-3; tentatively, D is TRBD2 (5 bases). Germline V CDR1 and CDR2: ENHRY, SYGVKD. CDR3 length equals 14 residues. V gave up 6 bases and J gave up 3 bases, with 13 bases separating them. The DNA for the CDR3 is TGTGCCATCAGGCCGGGAATTGAGACAGATACGCAGTATTTT. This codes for CAIRPGIETDTQYF.

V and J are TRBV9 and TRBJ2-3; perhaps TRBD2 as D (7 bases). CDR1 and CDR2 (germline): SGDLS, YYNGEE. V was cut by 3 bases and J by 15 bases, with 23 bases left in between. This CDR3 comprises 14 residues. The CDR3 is CASSDPLSGEGLYF. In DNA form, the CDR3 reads TGTGCCAGCAGCGACCCCCTTTCAGGGGAGGGCCTCTATTTT. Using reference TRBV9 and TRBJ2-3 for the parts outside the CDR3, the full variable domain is DSGVTQTPKHLITATGQRVTLRCSPRSGDLSVYWYQQSLDQGLQFLIQYYNGEERAKGNILERFSAQQFPDLHSELNLSSLELGDSALYFCASSDPLSGEGLYFGPGTRLTVL.

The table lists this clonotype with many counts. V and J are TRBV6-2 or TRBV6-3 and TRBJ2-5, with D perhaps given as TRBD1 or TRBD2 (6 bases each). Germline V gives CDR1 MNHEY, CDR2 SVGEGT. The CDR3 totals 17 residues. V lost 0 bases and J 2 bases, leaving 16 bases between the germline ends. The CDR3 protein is CASSYSKTRGEQETQYF. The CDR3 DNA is TGTGCCAGCAGTTACTCGAAAACAAGGGGGGAACAAGAGACCCAGTACTTC.

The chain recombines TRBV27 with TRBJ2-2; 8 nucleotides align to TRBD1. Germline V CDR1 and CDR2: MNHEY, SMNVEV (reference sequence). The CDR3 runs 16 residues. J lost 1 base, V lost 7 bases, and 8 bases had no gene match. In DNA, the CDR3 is TGTGCCAGCACCGGACAGGGAATAGGGAACACCGGGGAGCTGTTTTTT. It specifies CASTGQGIGNTGELFF.

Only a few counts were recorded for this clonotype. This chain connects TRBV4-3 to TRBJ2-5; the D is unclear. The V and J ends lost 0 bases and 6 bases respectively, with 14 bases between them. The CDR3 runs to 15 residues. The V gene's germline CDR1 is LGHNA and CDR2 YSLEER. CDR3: CASSQDWASVKTQYF. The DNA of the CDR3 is TGCGCCAGCAGCCAAGATTGGGCAAGTGTGAAGACCCAGTACTTC.

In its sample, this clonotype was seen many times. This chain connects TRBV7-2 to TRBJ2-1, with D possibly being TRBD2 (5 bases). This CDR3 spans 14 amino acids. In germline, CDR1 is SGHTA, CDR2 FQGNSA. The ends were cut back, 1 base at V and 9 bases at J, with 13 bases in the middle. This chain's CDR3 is CASSLVEENREQFF. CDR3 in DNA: TGTGCCAGCAGCTTAGTGGAGGAGAACCGTGAGCAGTTCTTC.

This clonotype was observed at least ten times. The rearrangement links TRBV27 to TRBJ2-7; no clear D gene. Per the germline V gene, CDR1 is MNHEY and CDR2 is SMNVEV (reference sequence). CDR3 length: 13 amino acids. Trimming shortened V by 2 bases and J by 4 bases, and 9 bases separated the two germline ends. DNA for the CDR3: TGTGCCAGCAGTTTACGCGTATATTACGAGCAGTACTTC. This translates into CASSLRVYYEQYF.

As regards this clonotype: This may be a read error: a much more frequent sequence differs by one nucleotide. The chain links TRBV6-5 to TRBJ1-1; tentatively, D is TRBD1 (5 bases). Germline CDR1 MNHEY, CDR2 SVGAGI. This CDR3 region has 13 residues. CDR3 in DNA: TGTGCCAGCGGTTACTCGCTGGGGGCTGAAGCTTTCTTT. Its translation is CASGYSLGAEAFF.

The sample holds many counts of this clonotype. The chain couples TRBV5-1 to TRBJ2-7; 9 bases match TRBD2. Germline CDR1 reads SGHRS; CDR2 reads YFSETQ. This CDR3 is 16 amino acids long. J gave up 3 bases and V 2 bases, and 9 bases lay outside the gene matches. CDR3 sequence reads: CASSFIAGVTVYEQYF. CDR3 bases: TGCGCCAGCAGCTTTATAGCGGGAGTTACGGTCTACGAGCAGTACTTC.

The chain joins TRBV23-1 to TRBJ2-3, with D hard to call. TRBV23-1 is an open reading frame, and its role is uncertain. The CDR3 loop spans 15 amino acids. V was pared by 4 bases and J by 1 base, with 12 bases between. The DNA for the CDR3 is TGCGCCAGCAGTCCACTGGAGCTCCGCACAGATACGCAGTATTTT. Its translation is CASSPLELRTDTQYF.

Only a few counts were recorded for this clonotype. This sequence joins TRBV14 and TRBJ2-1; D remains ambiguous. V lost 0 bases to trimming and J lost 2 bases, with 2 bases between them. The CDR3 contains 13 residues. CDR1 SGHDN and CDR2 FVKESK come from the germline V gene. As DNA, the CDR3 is TGTGCCAGCAGCCAAGAGCCCTACAATGAGCAGTTCTTC. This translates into CASSQEPYNEQFF.

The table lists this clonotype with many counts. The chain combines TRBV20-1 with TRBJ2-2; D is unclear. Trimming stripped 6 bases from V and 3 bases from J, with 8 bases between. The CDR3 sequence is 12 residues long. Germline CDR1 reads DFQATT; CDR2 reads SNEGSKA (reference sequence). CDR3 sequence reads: CSAQPYTGELFF. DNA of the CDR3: TGCAGTGCCCAACCTTACACCGGGGAGCTGTTTTTT.

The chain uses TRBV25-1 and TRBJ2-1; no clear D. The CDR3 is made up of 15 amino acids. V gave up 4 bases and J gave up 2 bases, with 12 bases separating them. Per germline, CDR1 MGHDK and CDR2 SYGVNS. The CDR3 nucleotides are TGTGCCAGCAGTGGGCCTCTGACGGCCTACAATGAGCAGTTCTTC. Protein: CASSGPLTAYNEQFF.